The text below deals with one TCR beta chain. Its antigen remains unknown. The V segment lost 5 bases and the J segment 8 bases; nucleotides outside the gene matches: 4. The CDR3 consists of 12 residues. CDR1 and CDR2 from the germline V gene are SEHNR and FQNEAQ (reference sequence). In unsorted samples, genomic DNA was obtained using 94 million or so PBMCs. Each unsorted PBMC replicate got 300 ng genomic DNA, roughly 29,000 genomes. The method was immunoSEQ multiplex PCR; TCRdb's version includes in-frame clones alone and lacks a portion of them. Among fewer than 550,000 clones listed, about 75% were seen once. The data originate from a study of shared clonotypes between healthy human individuals. The wider study: A couple of women and a few men aged 18 to 49 made up the donors. Notes on the study in general: Sampling used blood alone; tissue repertoires probably differ.

Sequencing was carried out using PBMCs. This receptor was taken from a woman in her thirties or forties in good health. Some clones in this sample may be carry-over from other donors' samples. The chain employs TRBV7-9 and TRBJ1-2, with TRBD1 matching 8 bases. CDR3: CASSRTGLGYTF. The CDR3 DNA reads TGTGCCAGCAGCCGGACAGGGTTAGGCTACACCTTC.